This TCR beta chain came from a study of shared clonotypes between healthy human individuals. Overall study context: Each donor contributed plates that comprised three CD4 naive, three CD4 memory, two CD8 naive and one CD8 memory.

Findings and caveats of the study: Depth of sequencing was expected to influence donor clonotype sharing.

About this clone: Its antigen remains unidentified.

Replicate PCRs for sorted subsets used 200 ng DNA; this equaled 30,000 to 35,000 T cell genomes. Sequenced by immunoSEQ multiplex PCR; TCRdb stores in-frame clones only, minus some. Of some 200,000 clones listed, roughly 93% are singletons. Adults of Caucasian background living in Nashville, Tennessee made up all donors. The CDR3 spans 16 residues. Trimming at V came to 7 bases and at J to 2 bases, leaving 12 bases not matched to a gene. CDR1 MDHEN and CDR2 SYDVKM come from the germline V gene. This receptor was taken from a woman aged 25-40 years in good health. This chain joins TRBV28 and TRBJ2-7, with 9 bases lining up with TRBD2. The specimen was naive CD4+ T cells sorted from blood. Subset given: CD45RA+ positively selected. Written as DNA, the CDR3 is TGTGCCAGCATCACTAGTACGGGCGGGAGGGCCTACGAGCAGTACTTC. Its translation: CASITSTGGRAYEQYF.